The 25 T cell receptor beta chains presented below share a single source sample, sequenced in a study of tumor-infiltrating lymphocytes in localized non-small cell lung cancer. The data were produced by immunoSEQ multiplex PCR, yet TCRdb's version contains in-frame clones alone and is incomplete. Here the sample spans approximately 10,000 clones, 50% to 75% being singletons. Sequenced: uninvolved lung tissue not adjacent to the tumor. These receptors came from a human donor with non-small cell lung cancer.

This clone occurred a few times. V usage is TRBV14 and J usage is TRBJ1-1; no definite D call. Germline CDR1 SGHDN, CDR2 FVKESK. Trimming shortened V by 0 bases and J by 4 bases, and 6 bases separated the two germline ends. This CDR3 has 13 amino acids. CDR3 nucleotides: TGTGCCAGCAGCCAAGACTGGCGCACTGAAGCTTTCTTT. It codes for CASSQDWRTEAFF.

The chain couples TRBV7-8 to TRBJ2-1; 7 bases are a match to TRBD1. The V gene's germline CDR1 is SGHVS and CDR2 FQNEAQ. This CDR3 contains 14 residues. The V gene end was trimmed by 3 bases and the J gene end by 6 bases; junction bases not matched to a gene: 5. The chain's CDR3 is CASSFGQAFNEQFF. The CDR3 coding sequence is TGTGCCAGCAGCTTCGGACAGGCCTTCAATGAGCAGTTCTTC.

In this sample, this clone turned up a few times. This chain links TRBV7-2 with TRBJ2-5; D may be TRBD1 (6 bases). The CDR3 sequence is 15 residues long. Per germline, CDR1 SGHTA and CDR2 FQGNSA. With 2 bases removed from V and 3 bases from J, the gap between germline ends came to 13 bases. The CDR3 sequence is CASSLSSGQKETQYF. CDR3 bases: TGTGCCAGCAGCTTATCCTCGGGACAAAAAGAGACCCAGTACTTC.

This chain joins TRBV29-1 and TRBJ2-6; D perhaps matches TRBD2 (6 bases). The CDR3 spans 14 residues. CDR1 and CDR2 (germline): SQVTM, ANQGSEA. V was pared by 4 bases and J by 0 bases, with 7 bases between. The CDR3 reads CSVGDFSGANVLTF. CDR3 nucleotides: TGCAGCGTTGGGGACTTCTCTGGGGCCAACGTCCTGACTTTC.

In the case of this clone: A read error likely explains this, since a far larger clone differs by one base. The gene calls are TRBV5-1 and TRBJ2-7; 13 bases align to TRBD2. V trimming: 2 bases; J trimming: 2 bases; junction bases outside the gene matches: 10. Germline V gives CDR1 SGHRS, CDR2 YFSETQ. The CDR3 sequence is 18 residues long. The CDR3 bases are TGCGCCAGCAGCTTAGGACTAGCGGGGGTAGGTACCGCCTACGAGCAGTACTTC. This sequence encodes CASSLGLAGVGTAYEQYF.

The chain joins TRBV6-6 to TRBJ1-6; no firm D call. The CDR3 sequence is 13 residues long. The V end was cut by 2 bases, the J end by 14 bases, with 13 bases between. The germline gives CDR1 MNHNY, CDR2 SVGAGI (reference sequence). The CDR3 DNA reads TGTGCCAGCAGTTACGAGGCAGCCCAAACCCTCCACTTT. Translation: CASSYEAAQTLHF.

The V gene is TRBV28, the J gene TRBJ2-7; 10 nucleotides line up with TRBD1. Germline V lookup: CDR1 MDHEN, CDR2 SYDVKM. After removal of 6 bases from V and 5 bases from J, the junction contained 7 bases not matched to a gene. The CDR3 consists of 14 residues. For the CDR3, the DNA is TGTGCCAGCAGCTCCGGGACAGGGGTAAACGAGCAGTACTTC. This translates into CASSSGTGVNEQYF. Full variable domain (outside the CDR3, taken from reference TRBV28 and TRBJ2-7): DVKVTQSSRYLVKRTGEKVFLECVQDMDHENMFWYRQDPGLGLRLIYFSYDVKMKEKGDIPEGYSVSREKKERFSLILESASTNQTSMYLCASSSGTGVNEQYFGPGTRLTVT.

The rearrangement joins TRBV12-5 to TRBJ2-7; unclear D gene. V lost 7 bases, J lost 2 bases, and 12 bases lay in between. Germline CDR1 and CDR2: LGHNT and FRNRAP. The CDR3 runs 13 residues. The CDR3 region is CASVSAPAYEQYF. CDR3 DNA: TGTGCTAGTGTTTCCGCGCCGGCCTACGAGCAGTACTTC.

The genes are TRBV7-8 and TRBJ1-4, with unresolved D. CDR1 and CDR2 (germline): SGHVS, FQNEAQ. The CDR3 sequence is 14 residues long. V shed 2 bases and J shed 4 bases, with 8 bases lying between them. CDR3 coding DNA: TGTGCCAGCAGCTTAACGGGAGATAATGAAAAACTGTTTTTT. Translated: CASSLTGDNEKLFF.

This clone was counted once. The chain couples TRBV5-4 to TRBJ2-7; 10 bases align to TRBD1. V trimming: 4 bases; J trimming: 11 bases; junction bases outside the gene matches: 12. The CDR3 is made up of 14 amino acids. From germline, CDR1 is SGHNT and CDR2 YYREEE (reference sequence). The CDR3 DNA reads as TGTGCCAGCAGCACACCCGGGACAGGGGCTCAGAAGTACTTC. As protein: CASSTPGTGAQKYF.

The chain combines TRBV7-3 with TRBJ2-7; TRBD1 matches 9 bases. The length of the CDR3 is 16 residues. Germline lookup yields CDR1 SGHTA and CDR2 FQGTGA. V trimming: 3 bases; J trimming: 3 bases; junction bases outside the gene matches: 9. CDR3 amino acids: CASSLYGGQGSYEQYF. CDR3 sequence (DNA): TGTGCCAGCAGCTTGTACGGAGGACAGGGGAGCTACGAGCAGTACTTC.

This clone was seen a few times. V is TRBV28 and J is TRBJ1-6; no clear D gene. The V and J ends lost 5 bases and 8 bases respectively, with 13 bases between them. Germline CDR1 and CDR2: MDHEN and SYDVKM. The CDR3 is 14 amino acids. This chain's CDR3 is CASSPPTPYSPLHF. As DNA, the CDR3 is TGTGCCAGCAGTCCCCCAACGCCCTATTCACCCCTCCACTTT.

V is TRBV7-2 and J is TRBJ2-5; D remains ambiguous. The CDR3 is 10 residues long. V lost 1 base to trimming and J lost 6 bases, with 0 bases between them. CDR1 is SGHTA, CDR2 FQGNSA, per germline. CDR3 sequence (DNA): TGTGCCAGCAGCTTAGAGACCCAGTACTTC. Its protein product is CASSLETQYF.

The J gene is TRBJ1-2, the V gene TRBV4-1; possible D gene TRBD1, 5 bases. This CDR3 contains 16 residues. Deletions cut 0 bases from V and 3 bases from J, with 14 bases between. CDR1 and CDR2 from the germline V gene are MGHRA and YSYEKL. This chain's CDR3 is CASSQEWGQSHYGYTF. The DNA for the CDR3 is TGCGCCAGCAGCCAAGAATGGGGCCAGAGTCACTATGGCTACACCTTC.

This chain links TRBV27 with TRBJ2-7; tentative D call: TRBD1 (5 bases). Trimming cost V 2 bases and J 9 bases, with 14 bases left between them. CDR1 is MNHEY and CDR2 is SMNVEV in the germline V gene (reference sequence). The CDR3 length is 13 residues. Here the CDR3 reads CASSLGPTGRQYF. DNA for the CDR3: TGTGCCAGCAGTTTAGGCCCAACAGGTAGGCAGTACTTC.

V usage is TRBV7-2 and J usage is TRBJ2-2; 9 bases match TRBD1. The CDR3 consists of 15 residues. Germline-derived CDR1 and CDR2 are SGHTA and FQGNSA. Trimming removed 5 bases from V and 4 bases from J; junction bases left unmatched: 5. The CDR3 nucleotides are TGTGCCAGCAGCCGACAGGGGGAGAGCACCGGGGAGCTGTTTTTT. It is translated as CASSRQGESTGELFF.

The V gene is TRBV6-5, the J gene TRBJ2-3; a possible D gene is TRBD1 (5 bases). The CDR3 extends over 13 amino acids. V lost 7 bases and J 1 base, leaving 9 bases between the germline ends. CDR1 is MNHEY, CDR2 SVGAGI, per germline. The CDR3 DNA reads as TGTGCCAGCACAGGGTTCGGCACAGATACGCAGTATTTT. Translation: CASTGFGTDTQYF.

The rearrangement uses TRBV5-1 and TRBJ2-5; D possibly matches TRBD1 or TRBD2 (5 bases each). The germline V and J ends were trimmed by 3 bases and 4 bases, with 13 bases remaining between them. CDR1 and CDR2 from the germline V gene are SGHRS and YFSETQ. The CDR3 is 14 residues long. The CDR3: CASSSPAGTETQYF. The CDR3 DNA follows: TGCGCCAGCAGCTCCCCGGCAGGGACAGAGACCCAGTACTTC.

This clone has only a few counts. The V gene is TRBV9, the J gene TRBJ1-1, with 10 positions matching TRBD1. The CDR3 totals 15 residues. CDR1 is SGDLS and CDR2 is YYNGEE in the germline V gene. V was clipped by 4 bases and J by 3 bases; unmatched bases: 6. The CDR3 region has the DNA TGTGCCAGCAGCTTGGGACAGGGGACTGACACTGAAGCTTTCTTT. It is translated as CASSLGQGTDTEAFF.

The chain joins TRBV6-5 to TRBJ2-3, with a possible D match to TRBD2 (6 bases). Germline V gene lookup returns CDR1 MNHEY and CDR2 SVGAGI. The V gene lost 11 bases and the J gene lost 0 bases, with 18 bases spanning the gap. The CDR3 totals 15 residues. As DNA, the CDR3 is TGTGCCTCCTCTTCGCGGGACGGGAGCACAGATACGCAGTATTTT. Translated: CASSSRDGSTDTQYF.

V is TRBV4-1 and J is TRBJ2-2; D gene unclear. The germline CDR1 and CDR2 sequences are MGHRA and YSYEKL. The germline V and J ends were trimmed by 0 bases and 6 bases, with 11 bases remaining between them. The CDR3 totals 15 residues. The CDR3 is CASSQEGRSAGELFF. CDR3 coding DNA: TGCGCCAGCAGCCAAGAAGGGCGTTCGGCCGGGGAGCTGTTTTTT.

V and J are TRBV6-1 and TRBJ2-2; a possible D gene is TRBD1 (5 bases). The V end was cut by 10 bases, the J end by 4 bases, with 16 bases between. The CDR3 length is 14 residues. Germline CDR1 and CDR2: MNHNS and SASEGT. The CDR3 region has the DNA TGTGCCACTTCCAGGGAACGCGGCACCGGGGAGCTGTTTTTT. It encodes CATSRERGTGELFF.

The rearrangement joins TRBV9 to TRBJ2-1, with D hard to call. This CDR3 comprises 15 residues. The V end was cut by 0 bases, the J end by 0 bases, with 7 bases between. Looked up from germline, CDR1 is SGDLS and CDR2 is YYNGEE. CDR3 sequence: CASSVAPSSYNEQFF. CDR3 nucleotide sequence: TGTGCCAGCAGCGTAGCTCCTAGCTCCTACAATGAGCAGTTCTTC.

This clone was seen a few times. In DNA, the CDR3 is TGTGCCAGCAGCGTAGGAGCGGGGGGGGTGGAGAGCACAGATACGCAGTATTTT. This gives the protein CASSVGAGGVESTDTQYF. The chain couples TRBV9 to TRBJ2-3; 10 bases agree with TRBD2. The V segment lost 0 bases and the J segment 0 bases; nucleotides outside the gene matches: 7. Germline V gene sequence: CDR1 SGDLS, CDR2 YYNGEE. The CDR3 is 18 residues long.

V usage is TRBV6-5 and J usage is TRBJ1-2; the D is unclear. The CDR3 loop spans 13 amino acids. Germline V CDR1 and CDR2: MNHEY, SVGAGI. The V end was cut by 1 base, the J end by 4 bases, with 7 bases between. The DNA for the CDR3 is TGTGCCAGCAGTTACTTGGGAGCCTATGGCTACACCTTC. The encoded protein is CASSYLGAYGYTF.